Included here is one T cell receptor beta chain sequence, with context. Next came a second PCR, run for about 6 to 12 cycles, which used a sample-barcoded 5' primer along with a J-beta primer mix. MiXCR was run by TCRdb on the 5' RACE reads, yielding one entry per CDR3 protein. The sample includes more than 600,000 distinct CDR3 sequences, approximately 25% seen only once; the top ten take more than 8%. Between the trimmed V and J ends, which lost 7 bases and 3 bases, there was a span of 12 bases. This CDR3 region has 14 residues. Germline CDR1 ENHRY, CDR2 SYGVKD. This record belongs to a study of blood T cells in healthy people across ages. These data were also reused for a study on T cells of mothers and their children.

The TCR was taken from a boy between 10 and 17 years old in good health. Sequences were obtained from blood. The chain has TRBV10-3 and TRBJ2-2, with D possibly matching TRBD2 (7 bases). The DNA of the CDR3 is TGTGCCATCAAGGGGGAGGGAGACACCGGGGAGCTGTTTTTT. It specifies CAIKGEGDTGELFF.